This is a list of T cell receptor beta chains from one sample in a study of beta chain features in type 1 diabetes. Using immunoSEQ multiplex PCR, the repertoire was profiled, and TCRdb retains in-frame clones only, with some absent. The sample contains about 140,000 clones, 6.9% of which appear only once. Sequences were obtained from central memory CD4+ T cells from blood. These receptors were obtained from a woman between 25 and 40 years old in good health. Both conserved end residues are part of each CDR3. D genes are given only for firm matches. The size of a clone is reported for some rows only, either as once, few or many, or as a class for expanded clones.

clone_size: .; d_call: TRBD1; v_call: TRBV6-1; j_call: TRBJ2-5; cdr3_length: 15; cdr3_aa: CASSKLQGAGETQYF; cdr3_nt: TGTGCCAGCAGTAAACTACAGGGGGCCGGGGAGACCCAGTACTTC
clone_size: .; d_call: .; v_call: TRBV6-1; j_call: TRBJ1-5; cdr3_length: 15; cdr3_aa: CASSEGTDGNQPQHF; cdr3_nt: TGTGCCAGCAGTGAAGGGACAGATGGTAATCAGCCCCAGCATTTT
clone_size: few; d_call: TRBD1; v_call: TRBV15; j_call: TRBJ2-3; cdr3_length: 13; cdr3_aa: CATSKDRDHTQYF; cdr3_nt: TGTGCCACCAGTAAAGACAGGGACCATACGCAGTATTTT
clone_size: .; d_call: .; v_call: TRBV7-2; j_call: TRBJ1-3; cdr3_length: 12; cdr3_aa: CASSLNSRSLNF; cdr3_nt: TGTGCCAGCAGCTTGAACTCACGGAGTTTAAATTTT
clone_size: few; d_call: TRBD1; v_call: TRBV14; j_call: TRBJ2-2; cdr3_length: 15; cdr3_aa: CASSYGTGDTGELFF; cdr3_nt: TGTGCCAGCAGCTATGGGACAGGGGACACCGGGGAGCTGTTTTTT
clone_size: .; d_call: TRBD2; v_call: TRBV7-9; j_call: TRBJ2-7; cdr3_length: 14; cdr3_aa: CASSWTSGAYEQYF; cdr3_nt: TGTGCCAGCAGCTGGACTAGCGGGGCCTACGAGCAGTACTTC
clone_size: many; d_call: .; v_call: TRBV28; j_call: TRBJ2-1; cdr3_length: 15; cdr3_aa: CASSFSTSIGVEQFF; cdr3_nt: TGTGCCAGCAGTTTTTCGACTAGTATTGGGGTTGAGCAGTTCTTC
clone_size: .; d_call: TRBD2; v_call: TRBV7-2; j_call: TRBJ2-1; cdr3_length: 16; cdr3_aa: CASSQSGGNGYNEQFF; cdr3_nt: TGTGCCAGCAGCCAGAGCGGGGGGAATGGCTACAATGAGCAGTTCTTC
clone_size: few; d_call: .; v_call: TRBV18; j_call: TRBJ2-7; cdr3_length: 14; cdr3_aa: CASSPGSVVDEQYF; cdr3_nt: TGTGCCAGCTCACCCGGGAGCGTCGTGGACGAGCAGTACTTC
clone_size: .; d_call: .; v_call: TRBV28; j_call: TRBJ2-7; cdr3_length: 15; cdr3_aa: CASSFPLGSSYEQYF; cdr3_nt: TGTGCCAGCAGTTTCCCCCTGGGCAGCTCCTACGAGCAGTACTTC
clone_size: few; d_call: TRBD1; v_call: TRBV7-6; j_call: TRBJ1-2; cdr3_length: 14; cdr3_aa: CASSFDRGSYGYTF; cdr3_nt: TGTGCCAGCAGCTTCGACAGGGGAAGTTATGGCTACACCTTC
clone_size: .; d_call: TRBD2; v_call: TRBV5-6; j_call: TRBJ2-1; cdr3_length: 14; cdr3_aa: CASREGLAANEQFF; cdr3_nt: TGTGCCAGCAGAGAAGGACTAGCGGCCAATGAGCAGTTCTTC
clone_size: .; d_call: TRBD2; v_call: TRBV5-4; j_call: TRBJ2-1; cdr3_length: 16; cdr3_aa: CASSLLAGGVNNEQFF; cdr3_nt: TGTGCCAGCAGCTTGCTCGCGGGAGGGGTGAACAATGAGCAGTTCTTC
clone_size: many; d_call: .; v_call: TRBV5-1; j_call: TRBJ2-3; cdr3_length: 13; cdr3_aa: CASSSGQTDTQYF; cdr3_nt: TGCGCCAGCAGCTCAGGACAGACGGATACGCAGTATTTT
clone_size: .; d_call: TRBD1; v_call: TRBV9; j_call: TRBJ1-3; cdr3_length: 14; cdr3_aa: CASSVTGSGNTIYF; cdr3_nt: TGTGCCAGCAGCGTGACAGGGTCTGGAAACACCATATATTTT
clone_size: .; d_call: TRBD1; v_call: TRBV4-2; j_call: TRBJ2-6; cdr3_length: 17; cdr3_aa: CASSQDHRGTGANVLTF; cdr3_nt: TGTGCCAGCAGCCAAGATCACAGGGGCACTGGGGCCAACGTCCTGACTTTC
clone_size: few; d_call: TRBD2; v_call: TRBV19; j_call: TRBJ2-3; cdr3_length: 13; cdr3_aa: CASSPGLAKTQYF; cdr3_nt: TGTGCCAGTAGTCCCGGACTAGCAAAGACGCAGTATTTT
clone_size: few; d_call: .; v_call: TRBV11-2; j_call: TRBJ2-7; cdr3_length: 14; cdr3_aa: CASSLSSVSYEQYF; cdr3_nt: TGTGCCAGCAGCTTATCTAGCGTATCCTACGAGCAGTACTTC
clone_size: few; d_call: .; v_call: TRBV7-2; j_call: TRBJ2-5; cdr3_length: 14; cdr3_aa: CASSFGGRQETQYF; cdr3_nt: TGTGCCAGCAGCTTTGGAGGGAGACAAGAGACCCAGTACTTC
clone_size: .; d_call: .; v_call: TRBV27; j_call: TRBJ2-3; cdr3_length: 16; cdr3_aa: CASSRFGGASTDTQYF; cdr3_nt: TGTGCCAGCAGTCGGTTTGGCGGAGCTAGCACAGATACGCAGTATTTT
clone_size: .; d_call: TRBD1; v_call: TRBV9; j_call: TRBJ1-1; cdr3_length: 15; cdr3_aa: CASSVSTGASAEAFF; cdr3_nt: TGTGCCAGCAGCGTGTCAACAGGGGCGAGCGCTGAAGCTTTCTTT
clone_size: few; d_call: TRBD2; v_call: TRBV11-3; j_call: TRBJ2-3; cdr3_length: 17; cdr3_aa: CASSAGTSSGSTDTQYF; cdr3_nt: TGTGCCAGCAGCGCCGGGACTAGCTCTGGTAGCACAGATACGCAGTATTTT
clone_size: .; d_call: TRBD1; v_call: TRBV6-6; j_call: TRBJ2-7; cdr3_length: 13; cdr3_aa: CASSLDRGYEQYF; cdr3_nt: TGTGCCAGCAGTTTGGACAGGGGCTACGAGCAGTACTTC
clone_size: few; d_call: .; v_call: TRBV5-1; j_call: TRBJ1-4; cdr3_length: 15; cdr3_aa: CASSSETGTNEKLFF; cdr3_nt: TGCGCCAGCAGCTCAGAGACGGGGACTAATGAAAAACTGTTTTTT
clone_size: few; d_call: .; v_call: TRBV9; j_call: TRBJ2-4; cdr3_length: 13; cdr3_aa: CASSPQGRNIQYF; cdr3_nt: TGTGCCAGCAGCCCCCAGGGGAGAAACATTCAGTACTTC
clone_size: few; d_call: .; v_call: TRBV7-3; j_call: TRBJ2-5; cdr3_length: 13; cdr3_aa: CASSLQVQETQYF; cdr3_nt: TGTGCCAGCAGCTTACAGGTTCAAGAGACCCAGTACTTC
clone_size: many; d_call: TRBD1; v_call: TRBV7-9; j_call: TRBJ2-1; cdr3_length: 15; cdr3_aa: CASSLSVGGHNEQFF; cdr3_nt: TGTGCCAGCAGCTTGAGTGTAGGGGGCCACAATGAGCAGTTCTTC
clone_size: .; d_call: .; v_call: TRBV14; j_call: TRBJ2-1; cdr3_length: 14; cdr3_aa: CASSQAYLNNEQFF; cdr3_nt: TGTGCCAGCAGCCAAGCCTACTTAAACAATGAGCAGTTCTTC
clone_size: few; d_call: .; v_call: TRBV7-2; j_call: TRBJ2-3; cdr3_length: 14; cdr3_aa: CASSSTPRTDTQYF; cdr3_nt: TGTGCCAGCAGCTCCACACCCCGCACAGATACGCAGTATTTT
clone_size: .; d_call: TRBD2; v_call: TRBV15; j_call: TRBJ2-5; cdr3_length: 18; cdr3_aa: CATSRDKSGLAGQETQYF; cdr3_nt: TGTGCCACCAGCAGAGATAAAAGTGGACTAGCGGGCCAAGAGACCCAGTACTTC
clone_size: .; d_call: .; v_call: TRBV7-9; j_call: TRBJ2-3; cdr3_length: 15; cdr3_aa: CASSHRWTQTDTQYF; cdr3_nt: TGTGCCAGCAGCCACCGATGGACACAGACAGATACGCAGTATTTT
clone_size: few; d_call: TRBD1; v_call: TRBV6-6; j_call: TRBJ1-2; cdr3_length: 16; cdr3_aa: CASSSGQGAGVYGYTF; cdr3_nt: TGTGCCAGCAGCTCGGGACAGGGGGCGGGGGTTTATGGCTACACCTTC
clone_size: few; d_call: .; v_call: TRBV6-5; j_call: TRBJ2-7; cdr3_length: 15; cdr3_aa: CASRLDFRGIYEQYF; cdr3_nt: TGTGCCAGCAGACTAGACTTCCGTGGGATCTACGAGCAGTACTTC
clone_size: .; d_call: .; v_call: TRBV30; j_call: TRBJ1-3; cdr3_length: 13; cdr3_aa: CAWTGSAGNTIYF; cdr3_nt: TGTGCCTGGACAGGGTCGGCTGGAAACACCATATATTTT
clone_size: .; d_call: .; v_call: TRBV7-8; j_call: TRBJ2-5; cdr3_length: 14; cdr3_aa: CASSSEWGDKTQYF; cdr3_nt: TGTGCCAGCAGCTCCGAATGGGGAGATAAGACCCAGTACTTC
clone_size: many; d_call: .; v_call: TRBV11-2; j_call: TRBJ2-3; cdr3_length: 14; cdr3_aa: CASSPQISTDTQYF; cdr3_nt: TGTGCCAGCAGCCCCCAGATCTCCACAGATACGCAGTATTTT
clone_size: .; d_call: TRBD2; v_call: TRBV18; j_call: TRBJ2-7; cdr3_length: 14; cdr3_aa: CASSREGKAYEQYF; cdr3_nt: TGTGCCAGCTCACGGGAGGGAAAGGCCTACGAGCAGTACTTC
clone_size: few; d_call: .; v_call: TRBV30; j_call: TRBJ1-1; cdr3_length: 13; cdr3_aa: CAWSRTVNTEAFF; cdr3_nt: TGTGCCTGGAGTAGGACTGTTAACACTGAAGCTTTCTTT
clone_size: .; d_call: TRBD1; v_call: TRBV18; j_call: TRBJ1-2; cdr3_length: 16; cdr3_aa: CASSERIGQGEYGYTF; cdr3_nt: TGTGCCAGCTCCGAGCGTATTGGACAGGGAGAATATGGCTACACCTTC
clone_size: few; d_call: .; v_call: TRBV4-2; j_call: TRBJ2-3; cdr3_length: 14; cdr3_aa: CASSQGLFTDTQYF; cdr3_nt: TGTGCCAGCAGCCAAGGACTTTTCACAGATACGCAGTATTTT
clone_size: few; d_call: TRBD1; v_call: TRBV28; j_call: TRBJ2-1; cdr3_length: 14; cdr3_aa: CASTPGQVHNEQFF; cdr3_nt: TGTGCCAGCACTCCGGGACAGGTGCACAATGAGCAGTTCTTC
clone_size: .; d_call: TRBD1; v_call: TRBV28; j_call: TRBJ2-7; cdr3_length: 13; cdr3_aa: CASGTGGYHEQYF; cdr3_nt: TGTGCCAGCGGTACAGGGGGCTATCACGAGCAGTACTTC
clone_size: .; d_call: TRBD1; v_call: TRBV2; j_call: TRBJ1-2; cdr3_length: 14; cdr3_aa: CASRAETGTYGYTF; cdr3_nt: TGTGCCAGCAGAGCCGAGACAGGGACCTATGGCTACACCTTC
clone_size: few; d_call: TRBD1; v_call: TRBV6-5; j_call: TRBJ2-7; cdr3_length: 14; cdr3_aa: CASSPSGQGYEQYF; cdr3_nt: TGTGCCAGCAGTCCCTCGGGACAGGGGTACGAGCAGTACTTC
clone_size: .; d_call: .; v_call: TRBV4-2; j_call: TRBJ2-4; cdr3_length: 17; cdr3_aa: CASSQGGGVGPENIQYF; cdr3_nt: TGTGCCAGCAGCCAAGGGGGAGGAGTGGGACCGGAAAACATTCAGTACTTC
clone_size: .; d_call: .; v_call: TRBV28; j_call: TRBJ2-1; cdr3_length: 12; cdr3_aa: CASSQITSEQFF; cdr3_nt: TGTGCCAGCAGTCAAATTACTTCGGAGCAGTTCTTC
clone_size: few; d_call: .; v_call: TRBV28; j_call: TRBJ2-1; cdr3_length: 14; cdr3_aa: CASSLPRTDNEQFF; cdr3_nt: TGTGCCAGCAGTTTACCCCGGACAGACAATGAGCAGTTCTTC
clone_size: .; d_call: .; v_call: TRBV5-4; j_call: TRBJ1-2; cdr3_length: 13; cdr3_aa: CASSPDRNYGYTF; cdr3_nt: TGTGCCAGCAGCCCTGACAGGAACTATGGCTACACCTTC
clone_size: .; d_call: .; v_call: TRBV28; j_call: TRBJ1-1; cdr3_length: 13; cdr3_aa: CASTYGGPGGAFF; cdr3_nt: TGTGCCAGCACATATGGGGGCCCGGGGGGCGCTTTCTTT
clone_size: few; d_call: TRBD1; v_call: TRBV28; j_call: TRBJ2-7; cdr3_length: 14; cdr3_aa: CASSLTGVGHEQYF; cdr3_nt: TGTGCCAGCAGCCTGACAGGGGTCGGCCACGAGCAGTACTTC
clone_size: .; d_call: .; v_call: TRBV4-1; j_call: TRBJ2-2; cdr3_length: 14; cdr3_aa: CASSHNSNTGELFF; cdr3_nt: TGCGCCAGCAGCCATAACAGCAACACCGGGGAGCTGTTTTTT
clone_size: many; d_call: TRBD1; v_call: TRBV28; j_call: TRBJ2-1; cdr3_length: 16; cdr3_aa: CASSLGGTGIYNEQFF; cdr3_nt: TGTGCCAGCAGTTTAGGGGGGACAGGGATCTACAATGAGCAGTTCTTC
clone_size: .; d_call: TRBD2; v_call: TRBV6-6; j_call: TRBJ2-3; cdr3_length: 12; cdr3_aa: CASSSQREAQYF; cdr3_nt: TGTGCCAGCAGTTCTCAGCGGGAGGCGCAGTATTTT
clone_size: few; d_call: .; v_call: TRBV14; j_call: TRBJ2-7; cdr3_length: 17; cdr3_aa: CASSQEREDPYSYEQYF; cdr3_nt: TGTGCCAGCAGCCAAGAAAGGGAGGACCCGTACTCCTACGAGCAGTACTTC